This entry concerns a single T cell receptor (beta chain). The sample is drawn from a study of blood T cell repertoires in COVID-19. Across the study: Material from acute and convalescent COVID-19 was sourced from the United States, Italy and Spain.

The CDR3 has 15 residues. Per the germline V gene, CDR1 is SGHRS and CDR2 is YFSETQ. Germline trimming cut 0 bases from V and 7 bases from J; bases unmatched to any gene: 9. As originally analysed: Reference gene primer amplification yielded estimated nucleated cell counts. The data were produced by immunoSEQ multiplex PCR, yet TCRdb's version contains in-frame clones alone and is incomplete. That table furnishes V, J and clone size, whereas the DNA furnished D and trimming. The sample has 150,000 to 200,000 clones, about 86% seen once. This TCR was sampled from a man in his 70s with active or convalescent COVID-19. The chain is built from TRBV5-1 and TRBJ2-7; 8 bases line up with TRBD2. The sequencing input was peripheral blood. The DNA of the CDR3 is TGCGCCAGCAGCTTGGACCCAGCGGGGGCTGGGGAGCAGTACTTC. This sequence encodes CASSLDPAGAGEQYF.